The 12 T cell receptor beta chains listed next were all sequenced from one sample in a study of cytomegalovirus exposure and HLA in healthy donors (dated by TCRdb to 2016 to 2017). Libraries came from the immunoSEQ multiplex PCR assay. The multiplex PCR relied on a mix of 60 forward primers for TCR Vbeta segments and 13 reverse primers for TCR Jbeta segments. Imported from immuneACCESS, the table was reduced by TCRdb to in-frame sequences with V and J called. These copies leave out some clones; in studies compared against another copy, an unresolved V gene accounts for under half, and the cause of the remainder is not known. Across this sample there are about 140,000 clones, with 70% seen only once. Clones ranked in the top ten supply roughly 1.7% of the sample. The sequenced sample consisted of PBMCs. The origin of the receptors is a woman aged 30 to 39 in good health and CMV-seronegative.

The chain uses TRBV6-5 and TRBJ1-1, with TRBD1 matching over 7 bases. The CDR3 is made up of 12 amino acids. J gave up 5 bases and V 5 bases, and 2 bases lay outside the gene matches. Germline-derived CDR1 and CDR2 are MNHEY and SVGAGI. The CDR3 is CASSQQGTEAFF. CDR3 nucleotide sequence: TGTGCCAGCAGTCAACAGGGGACTGAAGCTTTCTTT.

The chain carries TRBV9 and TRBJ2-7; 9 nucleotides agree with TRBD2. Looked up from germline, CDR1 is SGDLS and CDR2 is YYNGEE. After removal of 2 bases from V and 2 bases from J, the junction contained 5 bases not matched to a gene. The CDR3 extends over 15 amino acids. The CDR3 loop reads CASSVGAGGTYEQYF. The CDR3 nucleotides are TGTGCCAGCAGCGTTGGGGCGGGAGGGACCTACGAGCAGTACTTC.

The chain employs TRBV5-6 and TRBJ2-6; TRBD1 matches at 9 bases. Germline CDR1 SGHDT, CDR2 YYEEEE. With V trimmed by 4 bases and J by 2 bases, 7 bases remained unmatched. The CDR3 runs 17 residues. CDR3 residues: CASSALTGGAGANVLTF. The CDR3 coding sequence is TGTGCCAGCAGCGCCCTAACAGGGGGCGCTGGGGCCAACGTCCTGACTTTC.

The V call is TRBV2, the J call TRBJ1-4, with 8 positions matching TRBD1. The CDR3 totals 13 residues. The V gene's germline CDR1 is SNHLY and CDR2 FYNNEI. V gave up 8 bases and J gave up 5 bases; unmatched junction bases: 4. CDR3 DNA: TGTGCCAGCCGGACAGGGTGGAATGAAAAACTGTTTTTT. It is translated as CASRTGWNEKLFF.

CDR3 DNA sequence: TGTGCCACCAGCAACCGACAGGGGGCGTTTTTGAGAGAGACCCAGTACTTC. This encodes CATSNRQGAFLRETQYF. The chain is built from TRBV15 and TRBJ2-5; 10 nucleotides align to TRBD1. Germline CDR1 is LNHNV and CDR2 is YYDKDF (reference sequence). The CDR3 extends over 17 amino acids. The V and J ends lost 4 bases and 4 bases, in that order; junction bases with no gene match: 12.

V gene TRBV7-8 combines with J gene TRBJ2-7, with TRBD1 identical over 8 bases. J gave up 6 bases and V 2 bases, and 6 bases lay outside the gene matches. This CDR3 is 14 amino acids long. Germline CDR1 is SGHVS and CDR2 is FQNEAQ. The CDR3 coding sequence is TGTGCCAGCAGCTTACAGACAGGGGAAGGCGAGCAGTACTTC. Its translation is CASSLQTGEGEQYF.

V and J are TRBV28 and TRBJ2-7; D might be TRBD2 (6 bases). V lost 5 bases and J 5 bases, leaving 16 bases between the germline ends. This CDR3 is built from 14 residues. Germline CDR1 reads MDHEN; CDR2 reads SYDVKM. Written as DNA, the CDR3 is TGTGCCAGCAGTGCTGGGAGCGGGCTACACGAGCAGTACTTC. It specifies CASSAGSGLHEQYF.

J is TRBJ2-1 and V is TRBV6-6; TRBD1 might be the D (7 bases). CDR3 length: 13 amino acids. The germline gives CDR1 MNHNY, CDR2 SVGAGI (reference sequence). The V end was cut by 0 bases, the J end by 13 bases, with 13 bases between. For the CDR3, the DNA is TGTGCCAGCAGTTACTCGGGCAGGGGGGACCAGTTCTTC. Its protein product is CASSYSGRGDQFF.

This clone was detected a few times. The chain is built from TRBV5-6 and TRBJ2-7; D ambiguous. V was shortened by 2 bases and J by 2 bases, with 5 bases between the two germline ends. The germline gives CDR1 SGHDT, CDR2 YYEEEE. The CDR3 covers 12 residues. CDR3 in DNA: TGTGCCAGCAGCTTAAGCGCCTACGAGCAGTACTTC. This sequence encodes CASSLSAYEQYF. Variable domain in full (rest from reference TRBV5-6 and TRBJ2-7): DAGVTQSPTHLIKTRGQQVTLRCSPKSGHDTVSWYQQALGQGPQFIFQYYEEEERQRGNFPDRFSGHQFPNYSSELNVNALLLGDSALYLCASSLSAYEQYFGPGTRLTVT.

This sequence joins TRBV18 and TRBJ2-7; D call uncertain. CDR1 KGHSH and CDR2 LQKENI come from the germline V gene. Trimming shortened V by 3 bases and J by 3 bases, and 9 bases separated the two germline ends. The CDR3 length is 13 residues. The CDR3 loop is CASSPAEYYEQYV. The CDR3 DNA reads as TGTGCCAGCTCACCCGCAGAGTACTACGAGCAGTACGTC.

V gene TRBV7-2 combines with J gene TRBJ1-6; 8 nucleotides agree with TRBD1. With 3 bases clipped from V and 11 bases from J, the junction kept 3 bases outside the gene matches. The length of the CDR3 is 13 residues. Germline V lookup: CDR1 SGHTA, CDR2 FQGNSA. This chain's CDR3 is CASSLDRDPPLHF. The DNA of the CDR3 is TGTGCCAGCAGCTTGGACAGGGACCCACCCCTCCACTTT.

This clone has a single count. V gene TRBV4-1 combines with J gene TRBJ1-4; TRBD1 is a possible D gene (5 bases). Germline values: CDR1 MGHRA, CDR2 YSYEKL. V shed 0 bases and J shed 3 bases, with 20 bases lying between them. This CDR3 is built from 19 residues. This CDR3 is CASSQDPGFVGVANEKLFF. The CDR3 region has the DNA TGCGCCAGCAGCCAAGATCCAGGGTTTGTAGGAGTGGCTAATGAAAAACTGTTTTTT.